Each of the 15 T cell receptor beta chains below was sequenced from the same sample in a study of blood T cell repertoires in COVID-19. TCRdb's copy holds only in-frame clones and misses some; the assay was immunoSEQ multiplex PCR. The data contain roughly 15,000 clones, around 82% of them singletons. The specimen sequenced was peripheral blood. The receptors shown here come from a human donor in a cohort sampled during active COVID-19.

The V and J genes are TRBV12-3 or TRBV12-4 and TRBJ1-6, with D unresolved. The length of the CDR3 is 13 residues. The V end was cut by 3 bases, the J end by 13 bases, with 13 bases between. Written as DNA, the CDR3 is TGTGCCAGCAGTTTGGGTGCCGCGGGTCCCCTCCACTTT. It encodes CASSLGAAGPLHF.

This clone was detected only a few times. The chain links TRBV7-2 to TRBJ1-1, with 9 positions matching TRBD1. Germline-derived CDR1 and CDR2 are SGHTA and FQGNSA. V gave up 5 bases and J gave up 4 bases; unmatched junction bases: 5. CDR3 length equals 14 residues. CDR3 sequence (DNA): TGTGCCAGCAGCCTACAGGGGGCGAGCACTGAAGCTTTCTTT. It is translated as CASSLQGASTEAFF.

The chain combines TRBV19 with TRBJ2-7; 11 bases match TRBD1. This CDR3 has 15 amino acids. V trimming: 5 bases; J trimming: 0 bases; junction bases outside the gene matches: 3. The germline V gene has CDR1 LNHDA and CDR2 SQIVND (reference sequence). DNA for the CDR3: TGTGCCAGTAGTTCCGGGACAGGGGGCTCCTACGAGCAGTACTTC. Residues: CASSSGTGGSYEQYF.

The chain couples TRBV5-4 to TRBJ2-5, with TRBD2 matching over 7 bases. The CDR3 spans 14 residues. J lost 4 bases, V lost 3 bases, and 6 bases had no gene match. Germline V gives CDR1 SGHNT, CDR2 YYREEE (reference sequence). The DNA for the CDR3 is TGTGCCAGCAGCTATCGACTAGCACCAGAGACCCAGTACTTC. Translated: CASSYRLAPETQYF. Combining the CDR3 with reference TRBV5-4 and TRBJ2-5 gives the whole variable domain ETGVTQSPTHLIKTRGQQVTLRCSSQSGHNTVSWYQQALGQGPQFIFQYYREEENGRGNFPPRFSGLQFPNYSSELNVNALELDDSALYLCASSYRLAPETQYFGPGTRLLVL.

The chain couples TRBV7-9 to TRBJ2-2, with 11 positions matching TRBD1. This CDR3 region has 14 residues. Germline CDR1 is SEHNR and CDR2 is FQNEAQ (reference sequence). J was trimmed by 7 bases and V by 6 bases; bases with no gene match: 4. The CDR3 loop is CASRGQGENGELFF. The CDR3 bases are TGTGCCAGCAGGGGACAGGGGGAAAACGGGGAGCTGTTTTTT.

The V and J genes are TRBV27 and TRBJ1-4; TRBD1 is a possible D gene (5 bases). CDR3 length equals 15 residues. The V and J ends lost 4 bases and 8 bases respectively, with 17 bases between them. Germline V gene lookup returns CDR1 MNHEY and CDR2 SMNVEV (reference sequence). CDR3 DNA: TGTGCCAGCAGTTATTGGGGCGGAGGGAACGAAAAACTGTTTTTT. Translating gives CASSYWGGGNEKLFF.

The V call is TRBV10-3, the J call TRBJ2-5; 9 bases are a match to TRBD2. Losses at the gene ends were 11 bases for V and 2 bases for J; bases not matched to a gene: 3. This CDR3 is built from 12 residues. Germline-derived CDR1 and CDR2 are ENHRY and SYGVKD. CDR3 region: CASRGGQETQYF. CDR3 in DNA: TGTGCCTCGCGGGGGGGGCAAGAGACCCAGTACTTC.

This clone has just one count. The V and J genes are TRBV11-3 and TRBJ2-3; D perhaps matches TRBD2 (7 bases). This CDR3 is built from 14 residues. Trimming left V 1 base short and J 6 bases short, with 11 bases between. The germline V gene encodes CDR1 SGHNT and CDR2 YENEEA. The CDR3 sequence is CASSLGGGADTQYF. CDR3 sequence (DNA): TGTGCCAGCAGCTTAGGAGGGGGGGCGGATACGCAGTATTTT.

Judged by abundance, this clone is medium-sized. V usage is TRBV19 and J usage is TRBJ1-6, with 7 nucleotides matching TRBD1. CDR3 size: 15 residues. Germline CDR1 reads LNHDA; CDR2 reads SQIVND (reference sequence). Unmatched junction bases numbered 7, after V lost 2 bases and J lost 9 bases. The CDR3 nucleotides read TGTGCCAGTAGTATACTAACAGGGGTGTCTTCACCCCTCCACTTT. Translated, it gives CASSILTGVSSPLHF.

V is TRBV11-3 and J is TRBJ2-7; TRBD1 matches 9 bases. The CDR3 totals 18 residues. The ends lost 1 base at V and 0 bases at J; junction bases unmatched: 10. Germline CDR1 reads SGHNT; CDR2 reads YENEEA. The CDR3 sequence: CASSLGWDREVGSYEQYF. In DNA form, the CDR3 reads TGTGCCAGCAGCTTAGGGTGGGACAGGGAGGTCGGCTCCTACGAGCAGTACTTC.

The chain carries TRBV3-1 (or the pseudogene TRBV3-2) and TRBJ2-2; D may be TRBD2 (7 bases). Trimming removed 10 bases from V and 0 bases from J, with 24 bases in between. This CDR3 region has 18 residues. In germline, CDR1 is LGHDT, CDR2 YNNKEL (reference sequence). The CDR3 nucleotides are TGTGCCAACCCCAGAAAGAAGCGGGGACAAGCGAACACCGGGGAGCTGTTTTTT. Protein product: CANPRKKRGQANTGELFF.

The chain links TRBV15 to TRBJ2-7; D may be TRBD1 (6 bases). Germline-derived CDR1 and CDR2 are LNHNV and YYDKDF (reference sequence). The germline V and J ends were trimmed by 5 bases and 5 bases, with 13 bases remaining between them. This CDR3 comprises 13 residues. DNA for the CDR3: TGTGCCACCAGCTCACAGGGTTTCCACGAGCAGTACTTC. As protein: CATSSQGFHEQYF. Drawing the rest from reference TRBV15 and TRBJ2-7, the complete variable domain is DAMVIQNPRYQVTQFGKPVTLSCSQTLNHNVMYWYQQKSSQAPKLLFHYYDKDFNNEADTPDNFQSRRPNTSFCFLDIRSPGLGDTAMYLCATSSQGFHEQYFGPGTRLTVT.

The CDR3: CASKPGDTGELFF. The CDR3, as DNA: TGTGCCAGCAAACCGGGAGACACCGGGGAGCTGTTTTTT. The V and J genes are TRBV18 and TRBJ2-2, with D perhaps TRBD2 (6 bases). The CDR3 is 13 residues long. V dropped 8 bases and J dropped 3 bases, with 10 bases sitting between them. Germline CDR1 and CDR2: KGHSH and LQKENI.

The chain combines TRBV28 with TRBJ1-1; D unresolved. The CDR3 totals 11 residues. Germline V gene data show CDR1 as MDHEN and CDR2 as SYDVKM. Trimming left V 7 bases short and J 4 bases short, with 7 bases between. The CDR3 DNA follows: TGTGCCAGCAACGAGGGCACTGAAGCTTTCTTT. This codes for CASNEGTEAFF.

V is TRBV5-1 and J is TRBJ2-2, with D unresolved. Germline assignment: CDR1 SGHRS and CDR2 YFSETQ. The CDR3 covers 16 residues. Between the trimmed V and J ends, which lost 4 bases and 1 base, there was a span of 14 bases. The CDR3: CASSPPDTGNTGELFF. The CDR3 DNA reads as TGCGCCAGCAGCCCCCCGGATACGGGGAACACCGGGGAGCTGTTTTTT. The full variable domain, its missing parts supplied by reference TRBV5-1 and TRBJ2-2, is KAGVTQTPRYLIKTRGQQVTLSCSPISGHRSVSWYQQTPGQGLQFLFEYFSETQRNKGNFPGRFSGRQFSNSRSEMNVSTLELGDSALYLCASSPPDTGNTGELFFGEGSRLTVL.